What follows are 4 T cell receptor beta chains derived from one specimen sequenced in a study of blood T cell repertoires in COVID-19. Here immunoSEQ multiplex PCR was the method, and the copy in TCRdb shows in-frame clones only, minus some. The sample consists of tens of thousands of clones, roughly 80% of them appearing once. The material sequenced was peripheral blood. These receptors originate from a human donor with acute or convalescent COVID-19. The donor label of this sample is uncertain.

This clone was counted only a few times. CDR3 amino acids: CASSIAGGAQRNQPQHF. CDR3 DNA sequence: TGTGCCAGTAGTATAGCGGGAGGGGCACAGCGCAATCAGCCCCAGCATTTT. This sequence joins TRBV19 and TRBJ1-5; tentative D call: TRBD1 (5 bases). The CDR3 runs to 17 residues. The V gene lost 1 base and the J gene lost 2 bases, with 15 bases spanning the gap. Germline V gives CDR1 LNHDA, CDR2 SQIVND (reference sequence).

The chain joins TRBV5-1 to TRBJ1-4; D gene ambiguous. V was trimmed by 5 bases and J by 1 base, leaving 12 bases between them. In germline, CDR1 is SGHRS, CDR2 YFSETQ. The CDR3 totals 15 residues. The chain's CDR3 is CASRAGRGTNEKLFF. DNA of the CDR3: TGCGCCAGCAGGGCTGGACGGGGAACTAATGAAAAACTGTTTTTT.

The chain recombines TRBV7-2 with TRBJ2-5; 10 bases match TRBD2. The CDR3 extends over 16 amino acids. Germline trimming cut 3 bases from V and 5 bases from J; bases unmatched to any gene: 9. Germline CDR1 reads SGHTA; CDR2 reads FQGNSA. In nucleotides, the CDR3 is TGTGCCAGCAGCTTGGCAGCGGGAGGGTTTAGTGAGACCCAGTACTTC. Translation: CASSLAAGGFSETQYF.

This clone has a handful of counts. The V and J genes are TRBV6-5 and TRBJ1-2; tentatively, D is TRBD1 (6 bases). The CDR3 is 15 amino acids. Trimming took off 7 bases at V and 7 bases at J, with 22 bases between the two ends. CDR1 MNHEY and CDR2 SVGAGI come from the germline V gene. The CDR3 sequence: CASTVSLSGAGGYTF. CDR3 nucleotides: TGTGCCAGCACCGTCTCCCTGTCAGGGGCCGGTGGCTACACCTTC.